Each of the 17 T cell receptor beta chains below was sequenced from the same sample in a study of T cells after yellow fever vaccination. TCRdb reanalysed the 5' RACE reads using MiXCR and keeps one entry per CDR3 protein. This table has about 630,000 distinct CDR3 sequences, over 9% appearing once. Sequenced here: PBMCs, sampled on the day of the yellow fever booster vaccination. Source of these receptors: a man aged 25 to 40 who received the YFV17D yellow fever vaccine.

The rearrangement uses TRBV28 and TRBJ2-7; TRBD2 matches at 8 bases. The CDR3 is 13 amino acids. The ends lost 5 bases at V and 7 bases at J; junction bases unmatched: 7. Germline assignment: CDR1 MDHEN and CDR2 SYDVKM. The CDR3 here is CASSSGSGGEQYF. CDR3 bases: TGTGCCAGCAGTAGCGGGAGTGGAGGGGAGCAGTACTTC.

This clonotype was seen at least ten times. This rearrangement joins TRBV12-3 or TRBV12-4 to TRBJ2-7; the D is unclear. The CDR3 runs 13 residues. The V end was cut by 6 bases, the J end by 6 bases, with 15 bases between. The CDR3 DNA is TGTGCCAGCAGCACGTCGGGTTTCCGCGAGCAGTACTTC. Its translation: CASSTSGFREQYF.

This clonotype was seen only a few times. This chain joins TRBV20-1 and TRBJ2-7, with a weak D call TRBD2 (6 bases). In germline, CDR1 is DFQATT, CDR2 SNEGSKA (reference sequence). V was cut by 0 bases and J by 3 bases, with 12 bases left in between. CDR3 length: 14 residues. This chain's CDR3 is CSARDPGTGYEQYF. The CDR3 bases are TGCAGTGCTAGAGACCCCGGGACTGGCTACGAGCAGTACTTC.

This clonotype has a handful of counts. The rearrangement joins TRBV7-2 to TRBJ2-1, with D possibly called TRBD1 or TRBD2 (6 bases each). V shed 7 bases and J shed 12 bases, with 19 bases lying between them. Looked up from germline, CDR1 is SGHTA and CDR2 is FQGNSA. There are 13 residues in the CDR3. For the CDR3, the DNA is TGTGCCAGCATTGGGCGCACTAGCAGGGGGCAGTTCTTC. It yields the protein CASIGRTSRGQFF.

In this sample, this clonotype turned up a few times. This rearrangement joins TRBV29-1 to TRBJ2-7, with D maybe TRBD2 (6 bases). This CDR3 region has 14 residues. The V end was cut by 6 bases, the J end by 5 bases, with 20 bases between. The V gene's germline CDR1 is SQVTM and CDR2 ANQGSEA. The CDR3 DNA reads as TGCAGCGTGGTTGCGGGAAAGATGAGCGACGAGCAGTACTTC. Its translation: CSVVAGKMSDEQYF.

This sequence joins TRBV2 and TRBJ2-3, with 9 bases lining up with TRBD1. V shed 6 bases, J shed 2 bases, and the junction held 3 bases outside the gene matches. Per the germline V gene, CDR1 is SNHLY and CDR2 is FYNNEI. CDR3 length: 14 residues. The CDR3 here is CASRRDRATDTQYF. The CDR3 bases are TGTGCCAGCAGACGGGACAGGGCCACAGATACGCAGTATTTT.

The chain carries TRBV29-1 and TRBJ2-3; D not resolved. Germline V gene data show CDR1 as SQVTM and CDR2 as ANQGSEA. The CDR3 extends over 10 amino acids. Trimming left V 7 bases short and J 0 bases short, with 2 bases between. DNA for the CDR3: TGCAGCGGGAGCACAGATACGCAGTATTTT. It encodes CSGSTDTQYF.

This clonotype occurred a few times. CDR3 DNA sequence: TGTGCCAGCAGCGAGCCCCAAACAGATACGCAGTATTTT. Translated: CASSEPQTDTQYF. The chain couples TRBV5-4 to TRBJ2-3; no firm D call. Germline lookup yields CDR1 SGHNT and CDR2 YYREEE (reference sequence). This CDR3 has 13 amino acids. V lost 4 bases and J lost 3, with 9 bases in between.

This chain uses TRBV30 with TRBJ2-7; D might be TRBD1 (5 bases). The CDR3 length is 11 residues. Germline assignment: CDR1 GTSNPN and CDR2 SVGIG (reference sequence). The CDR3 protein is CAGGRAYEQYF. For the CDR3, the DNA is TGTGCTGGCGGCAGGGCCTACGAGCAGTACTTC.

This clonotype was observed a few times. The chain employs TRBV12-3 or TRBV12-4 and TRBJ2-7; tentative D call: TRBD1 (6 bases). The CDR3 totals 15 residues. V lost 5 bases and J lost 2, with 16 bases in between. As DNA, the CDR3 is TGTGCCAGCAGTCAGAACAGGGACCCCACCTACGAGCAGTACTTC. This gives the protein CASSQNRDPTYEQYF.

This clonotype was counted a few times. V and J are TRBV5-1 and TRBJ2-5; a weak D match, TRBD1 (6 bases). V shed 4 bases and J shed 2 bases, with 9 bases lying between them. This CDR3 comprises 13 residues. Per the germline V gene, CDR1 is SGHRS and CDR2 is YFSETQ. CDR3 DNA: TGCGCCAGCAGCACGGACAGACAAGAGACCCAGTACTTC. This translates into CASSTDRQETQYF.

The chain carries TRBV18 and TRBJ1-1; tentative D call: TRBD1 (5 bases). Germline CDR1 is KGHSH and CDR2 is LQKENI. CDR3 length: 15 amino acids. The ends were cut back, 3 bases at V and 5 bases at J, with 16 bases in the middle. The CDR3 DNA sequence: TGTGCCAGCTCACCCTCGACAGCACGAGGGACTGAAGCTTTCTTT. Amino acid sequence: CASSPSTARGTEAFF.

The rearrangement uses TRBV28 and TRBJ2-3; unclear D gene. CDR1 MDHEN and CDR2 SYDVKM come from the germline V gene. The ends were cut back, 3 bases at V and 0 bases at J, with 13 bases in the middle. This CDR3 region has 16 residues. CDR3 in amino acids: CASSLSLSTSTDTQYF. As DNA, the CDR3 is TGTGCCAGCAGTTTGTCTCTCTCTACCAGCACAGATACGCAGTATTTT.

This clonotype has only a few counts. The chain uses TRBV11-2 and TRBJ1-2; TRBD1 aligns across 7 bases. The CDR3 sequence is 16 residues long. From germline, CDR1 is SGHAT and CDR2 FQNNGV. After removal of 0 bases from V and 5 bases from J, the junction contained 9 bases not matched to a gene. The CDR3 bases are TGTGCCAGCAGCTTAGAAAGGACAGGAGGGGTTTATGGCTACACCTTC. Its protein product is CASSLERTGGVYGYTF.

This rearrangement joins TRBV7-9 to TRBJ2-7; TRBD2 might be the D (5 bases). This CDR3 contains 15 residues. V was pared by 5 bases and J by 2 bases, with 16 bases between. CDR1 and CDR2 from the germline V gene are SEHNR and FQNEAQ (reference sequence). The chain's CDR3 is CASSPSGAPPYEQYF. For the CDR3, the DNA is TGTGCCAGCAGCCCCAGCGGAGCGCCGCCCTACGAGCAGTACTTC.

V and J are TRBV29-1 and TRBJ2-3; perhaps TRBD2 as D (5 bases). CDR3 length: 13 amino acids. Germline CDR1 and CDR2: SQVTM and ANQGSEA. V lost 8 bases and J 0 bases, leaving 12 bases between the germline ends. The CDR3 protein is CSTNGISTDTQYF. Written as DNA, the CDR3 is TGCAGCACAAACGGGATTAGCACAGATACGCAGTATTTT.

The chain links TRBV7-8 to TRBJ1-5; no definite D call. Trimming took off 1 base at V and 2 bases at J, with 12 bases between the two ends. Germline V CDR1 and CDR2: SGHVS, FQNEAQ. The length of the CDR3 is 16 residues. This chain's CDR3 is CASSLGKGRGNQPQHF. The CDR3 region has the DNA TGTGCCAGCAGCTTAGGGAAGGGAAGGGGCAATCAGCCCCAGCATTTT.